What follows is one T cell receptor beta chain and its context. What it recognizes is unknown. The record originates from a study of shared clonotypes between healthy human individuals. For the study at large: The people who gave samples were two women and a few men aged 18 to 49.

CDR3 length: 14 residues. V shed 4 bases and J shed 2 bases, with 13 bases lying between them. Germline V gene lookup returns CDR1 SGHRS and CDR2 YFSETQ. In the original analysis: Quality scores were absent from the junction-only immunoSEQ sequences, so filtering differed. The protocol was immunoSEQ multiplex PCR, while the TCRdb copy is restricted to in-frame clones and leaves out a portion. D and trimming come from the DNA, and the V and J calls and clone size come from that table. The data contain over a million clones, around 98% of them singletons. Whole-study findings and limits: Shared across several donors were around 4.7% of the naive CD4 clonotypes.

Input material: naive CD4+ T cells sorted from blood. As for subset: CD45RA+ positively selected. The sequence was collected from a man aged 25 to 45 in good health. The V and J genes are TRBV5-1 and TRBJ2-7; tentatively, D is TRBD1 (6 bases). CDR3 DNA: TGCGCCAGCAGCAAAGGACAGTTCCCCTACGAGCAGTACTTC. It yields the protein CASSKGQFPYEQYF.